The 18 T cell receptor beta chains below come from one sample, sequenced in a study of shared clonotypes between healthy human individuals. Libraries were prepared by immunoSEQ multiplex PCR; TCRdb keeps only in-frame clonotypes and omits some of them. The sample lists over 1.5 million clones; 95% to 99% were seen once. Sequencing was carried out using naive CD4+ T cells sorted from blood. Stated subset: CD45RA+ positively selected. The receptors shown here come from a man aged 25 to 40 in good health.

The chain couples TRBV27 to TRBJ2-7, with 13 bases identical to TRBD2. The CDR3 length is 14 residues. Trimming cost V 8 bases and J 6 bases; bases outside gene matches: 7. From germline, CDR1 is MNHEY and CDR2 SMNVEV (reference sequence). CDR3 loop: CASGPRLAGGEQYF. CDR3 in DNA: TGTGCCAGCGGGCCCCGACTAGCGGGAGGCGAGCAGTACTTC.

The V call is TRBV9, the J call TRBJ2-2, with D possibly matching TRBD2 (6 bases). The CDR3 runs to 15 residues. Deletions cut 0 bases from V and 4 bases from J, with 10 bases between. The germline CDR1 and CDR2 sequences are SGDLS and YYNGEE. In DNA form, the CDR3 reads TGTGCCAGCAGCGTAGTCTCGCGGGGCACCGGGGAGCTGTTTTTT. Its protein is CASSVVSRGTGELFF. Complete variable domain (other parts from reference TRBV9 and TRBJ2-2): DSGVTQTPKHLITATGQRVTLRCSPRSGDLSVYWYQQSLDQGLQFLIQYYNGEERAKGNILERFSAQQFPDLHSELNLSSLELGDSALYFCASSVVSRGTGELFFGEGSRLTVL.

The CDR3 DNA is TGCGCCAGCAGCCTAGTCAGGGGGGGTAGCAATCAGCCCCAGCATTTT. Translated: CASSLVRGGSNQPQHF. The chain is built from TRBV4-1 and TRBJ1-5, with 7 nucleotides matching TRBD1. V shed 4 bases, J shed 0 bases, and the junction held 6 bases outside the gene matches. The CDR3 consists of 16 residues. Germline V gives CDR1 MGHRA, CDR2 YSYEKL.

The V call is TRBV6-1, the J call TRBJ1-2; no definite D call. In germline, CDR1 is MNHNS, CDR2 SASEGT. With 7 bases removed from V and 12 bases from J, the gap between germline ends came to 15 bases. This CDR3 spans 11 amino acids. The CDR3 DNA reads TGTGCCAGCACTCTCCGTGGGTGGCACACCTTC. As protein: CASTLRGWHTF.

The CDR3 DNA is TGTGCCAGCAGCGTTCCTGGGAAAAAACTGTTTTTT. Protein sequence: CASSVPGKKLFF. The chain uses TRBV28 and TRBJ1-4; no definite D call. Trimming cost V 6 bases and J 9 bases, with 11 bases left between them. Germline CDR1 and CDR2: MDHEN and SYDVKM. The CDR3 consists of 12 residues.

The CDR3 DNA sequence: TGCGCCAGCAGCTTAGGTAGCGGGGCCTTAGAAGAGCAGTTCTTC. Its translation is CASSLGSGALEEQFF. The chain has TRBV5-1 and TRBJ2-1; the match to TRBD2 covers 8 bases. Germline loops: CDR1 SGHRS, CDR2 YFSETQ. The CDR3 covers 15 residues. The ends lost 2 bases at V and 10 bases at J; junction bases unmatched: 11.

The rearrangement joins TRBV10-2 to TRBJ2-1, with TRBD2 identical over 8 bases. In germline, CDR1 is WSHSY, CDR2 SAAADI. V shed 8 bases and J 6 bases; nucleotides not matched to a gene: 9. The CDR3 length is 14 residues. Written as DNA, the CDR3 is TGCGCCAGCGAGGGTCTAGCGGGCTCCAATGAGCAGTTCTTC. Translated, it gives CASEGLAGSNEQFF.

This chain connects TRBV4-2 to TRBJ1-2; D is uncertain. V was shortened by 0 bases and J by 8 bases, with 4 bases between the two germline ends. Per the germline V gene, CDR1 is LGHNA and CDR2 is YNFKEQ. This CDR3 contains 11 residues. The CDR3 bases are TGTGCCAGCAGCCAAGATCTGGGCTACACCTTC. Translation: CASSQDLGYTF.

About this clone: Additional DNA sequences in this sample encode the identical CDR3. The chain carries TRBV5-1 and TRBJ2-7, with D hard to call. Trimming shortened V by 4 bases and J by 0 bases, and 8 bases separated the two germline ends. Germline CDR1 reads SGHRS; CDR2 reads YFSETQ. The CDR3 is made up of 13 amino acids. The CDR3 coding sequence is TGCGCCAGCAGCACTCGAGACTCCTACGAGCAGTACTTC. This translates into CASSTRDSYEQYF.

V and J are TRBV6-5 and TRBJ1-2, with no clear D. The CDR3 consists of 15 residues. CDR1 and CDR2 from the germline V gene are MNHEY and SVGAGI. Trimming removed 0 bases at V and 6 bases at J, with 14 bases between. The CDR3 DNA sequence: TGTGCCAGCAGTTACTCCTGGGGAGTTAAGGATGGCTACACCTTC. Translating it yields CASSYSWGVKDGYTF.

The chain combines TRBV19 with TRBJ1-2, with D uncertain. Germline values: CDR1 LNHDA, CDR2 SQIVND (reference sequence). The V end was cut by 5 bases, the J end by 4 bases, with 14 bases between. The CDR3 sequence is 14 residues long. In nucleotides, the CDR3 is TGTGCCAGTAGTTTCCGGCCCAGAAGCTATGGCTACACCTTC. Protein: CASSFRPRSYGYTF.

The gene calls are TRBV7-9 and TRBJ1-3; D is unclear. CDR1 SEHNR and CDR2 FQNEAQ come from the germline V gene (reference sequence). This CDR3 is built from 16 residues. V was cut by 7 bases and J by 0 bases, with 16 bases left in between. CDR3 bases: TGTGCCAGCATCGTCCCGGACGGCCGCTCTGGAAACACCATATATTTT. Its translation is CASIVPDGRSGNTIYF.

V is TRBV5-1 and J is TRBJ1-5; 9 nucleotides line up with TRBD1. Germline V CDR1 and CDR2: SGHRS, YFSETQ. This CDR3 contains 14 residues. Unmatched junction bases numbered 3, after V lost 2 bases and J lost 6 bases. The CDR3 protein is CASSLQGAGQPQHF. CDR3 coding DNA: TGCGCCAGCAGCTTACAGGGGGCTGGTCAGCCCCAGCATTTT.

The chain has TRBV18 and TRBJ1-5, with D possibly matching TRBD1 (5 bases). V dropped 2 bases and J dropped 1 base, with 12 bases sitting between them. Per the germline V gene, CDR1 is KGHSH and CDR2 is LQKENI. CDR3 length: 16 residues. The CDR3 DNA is TGTGCCAGCTCACCAACAATGTGGGGCAGCAATCAGCCCCAGCATTTT. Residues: CASSPTMWGSNQPQHF.

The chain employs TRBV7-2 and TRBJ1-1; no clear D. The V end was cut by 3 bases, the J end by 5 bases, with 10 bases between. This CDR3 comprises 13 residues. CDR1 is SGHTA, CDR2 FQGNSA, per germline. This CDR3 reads CASSLKSETEAFF. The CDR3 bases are TGTGCCAGCAGCTTGAAGTCTGAAACTGAAGCTTTCTTT.

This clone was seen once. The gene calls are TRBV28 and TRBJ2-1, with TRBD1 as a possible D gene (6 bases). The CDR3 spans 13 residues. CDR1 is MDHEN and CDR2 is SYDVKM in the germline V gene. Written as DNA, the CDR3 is TGTGCAAAGTCAGGGGTCACCTACAATGAGCAGTTCTTC. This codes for CAKSGVTYNEQFF.

The CDR3 region is CASSLTPGRGAQETQYF. DNA for the CDR3: TGCGCCAGCAGCTTGACCCCTGGGCGCGGAGCTCAAGAGACCCAGTACTTC. The chain joins TRBV5-1 to TRBJ2-5; no clear D gene. This CDR3 comprises 17 residues. V dropped 1 base and J dropped 2 bases, with 18 bases sitting between them. CDR1 is SGHRS, CDR2 YFSETQ, per germline. The variable domain in full, completed from reference TRBV5-1 and TRBJ2-5, reads KAGVTQTPRYLIKTRGQQVTLSCSPISGHRSVSWYQQTPGQGLQFLFEYFSETQRNKGNFPGRFSGRQFSNSRSEMNVSTLELGDSALYLCASSLTPGRGAQETQYFGPGTRLLVL.

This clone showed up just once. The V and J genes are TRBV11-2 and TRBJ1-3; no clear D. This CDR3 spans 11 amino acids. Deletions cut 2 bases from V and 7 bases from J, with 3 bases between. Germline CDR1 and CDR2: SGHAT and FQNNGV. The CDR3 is CASSLRNTIYF. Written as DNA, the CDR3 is TGTGCCAGCAGCTTAAGGAACACCATATATTTT.